This T cell receptor beta chain was observed in a study of T cells in Graves' hyperthyroidism and ophthalmopathy. Study-level results: Progression to ophthalmopathy was predicted a median of roughly 6.5 months early.

In the case of this clonotype: The antigen remains unidentified.

The CDR3 contains 15 residues. The V gene lost 4 bases and the J gene lost 0 bases, with 10 bases spanning the gap. The germline gives CDR1 SGHTA, CDR2 FQGNSA. Each diagnosis drew on symptoms, thyroxine, TRAb, thyroid ultrasound and orbital computed tomography findings. Researchers took RNA transcripts and amplified the TCR beta CDR3 regions from them. The TCR CDR3 was amplified in a first-round RT-PCR using the HTBI primer set. TCRdb reprocessed the multiplex PCR reads via MiXCR and lists one record per CDR3 protein. The table lists some 800,000 distinct CDR3 sequences, 38% of them singletons. The sequence came from a man aged 18 to 29 with Graves' hyperthyroidism. The chain employs TRBV7-2 and TRBJ1-3; weak D call: TRBD1 (5 bases). Sequenced sample: blood. This CDR3 reads CASSWGTSSGNTIYF. CDR3 bases: TGTGCCAGCAGCTGGGGGACTAGCTCTGGAAACACCATATATTTT.